A selection of T cell receptor beta chains follows, all from one sample in a study of cytomegalovirus exposure and HLA in healthy donors. TCRdb's table, derived via immunoSEQ multiplex PCR, lists solely in-frame clones and lacks some. The sample consists of over 90,000 clones, around three quarters of them appearing once. What was sequenced was PBMCs. Receptors originate from a woman between 18 and 30 years old in good health and CMV-seropositive. Each CDR3 is given with its conserved first and last residue. The D gene is left open where the match is weak. Clone sizes are given selectively: once, few, many, or a class where the clone is expanded.

V: TRBV7-8; J: TRBJ2-5; size: NA; D: NA; CDR3: CASSLGRIETQYF; DNA: TGTGCCAGCAGCCTTGGGAGGATAGAGACCCAGTACTTC
V: TRBV6-1; J: TRBJ1-5; size: once; D: NA; CDR3: CASSESGSYSNQPQHF; DNA: TGTGCCAGCAGTGAATCGGGGTCGTATAGCAATCAGCCCCAGCATTTT
V: TRBV25-1; J: TRBJ2-7; size: NA; D: NA; CDR3: CASSDDRREQYF; DNA: TGTGCCAGCAGCGATGACAGGAGAGAGCAGTACTTC
V: TRBV29-1; J: TRBJ2-3; size: NA; D: NA; CDR3: CSVAFTGRTDTQYF; DNA: TGCAGCGTTGCTTTCACAGGGCGCACAGATACGCAGTATTTT
V: TRBV5-1; J: TRBJ2-1; size: NA; D: NA; CDR3: CASSPSGEYNEQFF; DNA: TGCGCCAGCAGCCCCTCCGGGGAATACAATGAGCAGTTCTTC
V: TRBV9; J: TRBJ1-2; size: NA; D: TRBD1; CDR3: CASSARQGRGYGYTF; DNA: TGTGCCAGCAGCGCCCGACAGGGTCGGGGCTATGGCTACACCTTC
V: TRBV7-9; J: TRBJ1-3; size: NA; D: NA; CDR3: CASSPSGGRSTIYF; DNA: TGTGCCAGCAGCCCTTCGGGGGGGCGGTCCACCATATATTTT
V: TRBV5-4; J: TRBJ2-7; size: NA; D: TRBD1; CDR3: CASSRSGTGGYEQYF; DNA: TGTGCCAGCAGCAGATCCGGGACAGGGGGCTACGAGCAGTACTTC
V: TRBV7-9; J: TRBJ2-1; size: NA; D: TRBD2; CDR3: CASSFERGANEQFF; DNA: TGTGCCAGCAGCTTTGAGCGGGGGGCCAATGAGCAGTTCTTC
V: TRBV7-8; J: TRBJ2-1; size: few; D: TRBD2; CDR3: CASSLDRGRVGNEQFF; DNA: TGTGCCAGCAGCTTAGATCGCGGGAGAGTGGGAAATGAGCAGTTCTTC
V: TRBV2; J: TRBJ2-3; size: NA; D: NA; CDR3: CASSYATRADTQYF; DNA: TGTGCCAGCAGTTACGCGACTAGAGCCGATACGCAGTATTTT
V: TRBV29-1; J: TRBJ2-6; size: NA; D: TRBD1; CDR3: CSVTGTGKGGANVLTF; DNA: TGCAGCGTGACAGGGACGGGGAAAGGTGGGGCCAACGTCCTGACTTTC
V: TRBV6-5; J: TRBJ2-1; size: NA; D: NA; CDR3: CASSTPGVYNEQFF; DNA: TGTGCCAGCAGTACCCCGGGGGTCTACAATGAGCAGTTCTTC
V: TRBV4-3; J: TRBJ1-1; size: NA; D: NA; CDR3: CASSQDLRGSTEAFF; DNA: TGCGCCAGCAGCCAAGATCTGAGGGGGAGCACTGAAGCTTTCTTT
V: TRBV1; J: TRBJ2-1; size: few; D: NA; CDR3: CTSSHDSTSGHNEQFF; DNA: TGCACCAGCAGCCACGACAGCACTAGCGGTCACAATGAGCAGTTCTTC
V: TRBV19; J: TRBJ1-1; size: NA; D: TRBD1; CDR3: CASKALRQGPNTEAFF; DNA: TGTGCCAGTAAAGCCCTCCGACAGGGTCCGAACACTGAAGCTTTCTTT
V: TRBV2; J: TRBJ1-2; size: NA; D: NA; CDR3: CASSESGANYGYTF; DNA: TGTGCCAGCAGTGAATCTGGAGCTAACTATGGCTACACCTTC
V: TRBV2; J: TRBJ1-1; size: once; D: NA; CDR3: CASKVGAMNTEAFF; DNA: TGTGCCAGCAAAGTGGGAGCAATGAACACTGAAGCTTTCTTT
V: TRBV6-6; J: TRBJ1-2; size: NA; D: NA; CDR3: CASTLRPNYGYTF; DNA: TGTGCCAGCACCCTACGCCCAAACTATGGCTACACCTTC
V: TRBV6-6; J: TRBJ1-3; size: NA; D: NA; CDR3: CASTLGTAGNTIYF; DNA: TGTGCCAGCACTCTGGGCACCGCTGGAAACACCATATATTTT
V: TRBV5-1; J: TRBJ1-2; size: NA; D: NA; CDR3: CASSKDSLYGYTF; DNA: TGCGCCAGCAGCAAGGACAGCCTTTATGGCTACACCTTC
V: TRBV9; J: TRBJ2-3; size: NA; D: TRBD2; CDR3: CASSVSASGSTDTQYF; DNA: TGTGCCAGCAGCGTATCGGCTAGCGGGAGCACAGATACGCAGTATTTT
V: TRBV5-4; J: TRBJ2-5; size: once; D: TRBD1; CDR3: CASTPVGQQETQYF; DNA: TGTGCCAGCACCCCGGTGGGACAGCAAGAGACCCAGTACTTC
V: TRBV7-2; J: TRBJ2-3; size: NA; D: TRBD2; CDR3: CASSYGLAQYF; DNA: TGTGCCAGCAGCTACGGACTAGCGCAGTATTTT
V: TRBV7-3; J: TRBJ1-6; size: NA; D: TRBD1; CDR3: CASSSGQGNSPLHF; DNA: TGTGCCAGCAGCTCGGGACAGGGGAATTCACCCCTCCACTTT
V: TRBV14; J: TRBJ2-1; size: NA; D: TRBD1; CDR3: CASSPDRGQQFF; DNA: TGTGCCAGCAGCCCGGACAGGGGGCAGCAGTTCTTC
V: TRBV9; J: TRBJ2-5; size: NA; D: TRBD2; CDR3: CASSVGSGGFETQYF; DNA: TGTGCCAGCAGCGTAGGTAGCGGGGGGTTCGAGACCCAGTACTTC
V: TRBV7-9; J: TRBJ2-6; size: NA; D: NA; CDR3: CASSFSGERSGANVLTF; DNA: TGTGCCAGCAGCTTTTCGGGGGAGCGCTCTGGGGCCAACGTCCTGACTTTC
V: TRBV28; J: TRBJ1-1; size: once; D: TRBD1; CDR3: CASSYRGGTEAFF; DNA: TGTGCCAGCAGTTACAGGGGTGGCACTGAAGCTTTCTTT
V: TRBV29-1; J: TRBJ1-3; size: NA; D: NA; CDR3: CSVVDLNTIYF; DNA: TGCAGCGTTGTGGACTTAAACACCATATATTTT
V: TRBV7-8; J: TRBJ1-4; size: NA; D: TRBD1; CDR3: CASSFRVGTGLEKLFF; DNA: TGTGCCAGCAGCTTTCGGGTGGGGACAGGGCTTGAAAAACTGTTTTTT
V: TRBV7-9; J: TRBJ2-1; size: once; D: TRBD2; CDR3: CASSPRTSGSWNEQFF; DNA: TGTGCCAGCAGCCCAAGAACTAGCGGGAGTTGGAATGAGCAGTTCTTC
V: TRBV7-9; J: TRBJ1-2; size: NA; D: TRBD1; CDR3: CASSYGTGDGYTF; DNA: TGTGCCAGCAGCTACGGGACAGGTGATGGCTACACCTTC
V: TRBV9; J: TRBJ2-2; size: NA; D: TRBD2; CDR3: CASRTSGTGELFF; DNA: TGTGCCAGCAGGACTAGCGGGACCGGGGAGCTGTTTTTT
V: TRBV2; J: TRBJ2-7; size: NA; D: TRBD1; CDR3: CASSTSGQAAYEQYF; DNA: TGTGCCAGCAGTACCTCGGGACAGGCGGCCTACGAGCAGTACTTC
V: TRBV6-1; J: TRBJ2-3; size: NA; D: TRBD2; CDR3: CASSDAGGLSHTQYF; DNA: TGTGCCAGCAGCGATGCGGGGGGACTCTCGCATACGCAGTATTTT
V: TRBV5-5; J: TRBJ2-7; size: once; D: TRBD2; CDR3: CASSFGTSYEQYF; DNA: TGTGCCAGCAGCTTCGGGACTAGCTACGAGCAGTACTTC
V: TRBV25-1; J: TRBJ1-3; size: NA; D: NA; CDR3: CASSEFSRTLGNTIYF; DNA: TGTGCCAGCAGTGAATTTAGTAGGACTCTTGGAAACACCATATATTTT
V: TRBV19; J: TRBJ1-5; size: NA; D: NA; CDR3: CASRGAPGYPTNQPQHF; DNA: TGTGCCAGTAGGGGGGCGCCGGGTTACCCTACGAATCAGCCCCAGCATTTT
V: TRBV6-1; J: TRBJ1-2; size: NA; D: NA; CDR3: CASSEAREETYTF; DNA: TGTGCCAGCAGTGAAGCGAGAGAGGAAACCTACACCTTC
V: TRBV5-1; J: TRBJ1-3; size: NA; D: TRBD1; CDR3: CASRPTGAGNTIYF; DNA: TGCGCCAGCAGACCGACAGGGGCTGGAAACACCATATATTTT
V: TRBV4-1; J: TRBJ2-1; size: NA; D: NA; CDR3: CASSQDLGRGSYNEQFF; DNA: TGCGCCAGCAGCCAAGATCTTGGCAGGGGCTCCTACAATGAGCAGTTCTTC
V: TRBV6-6; J: TRBJ1-4; size: NA; D: TRBD1; CDR3: CASYSGDRGPGEKLFF; DNA: TGTGCCAGCTATAGCGGGGACAGGGGGCCGGGTGAAAAACTGTTTTTT
V: TRBV5-4; J: TRBJ1-1; size: NA; D: TRBD1; CDR3: CASSFRQGESSAKAFF; DNA: TGTGCCAGCAGCTTTCGACAGGGTGAAAGCTCGGCCAAAGCTTTCTTT
V: TRBV27; J: TRBJ2-3; size: NA; D: NA; CDR3: CASSPGTRGDTQYF; DNA: TGTGCCAGCAGTCCAGGGACACGGGGAGATACACAGTATTTT
V: TRBV7-2; J: TRBJ2-7; size: NA; D: TRBD2; CDR3: CASSSAGTSYEQYF; DNA: TGTGCCAGCAGCTCCGCCGGGACTAGCTACGAGCAGTACTTC
V: TRBV2; J: TRBJ1-1; size: NA; D: NA; CDR3: CASSTQGPGSFF; DNA: TGTGCCAGCAGTACTCAGGGGCCCGGGTCTTTCTTT
V: TRBV9; J: TRBJ2-2; size: NA; D: TRBD2; CDR3: CASSPLAGGPIGELFF; DNA: TGTGCCAGCAGCCCATTGGCGGGGGGGCCGATCGGGGAGCTGTTTTTT
V: TRBV5-4; J: TRBJ2-7; size: NA; D: NA; CDR3: CASSLPFSYEQYF; DNA: TGTGCCAGCAGCTTGCCCTTCTCCTACGAGCAGTACTTC
V: TRBV19; J: TRBJ2-5; size: few; D: NA; CDR3: CASSTEPSEKTQYF; DNA: TGTGCCAGTAGTACCGAGCCGAGTGAGAAGACCCAGTACTTC
V: TRBV5-4; J: TRBJ1-2; size: NA; D: TRBD1; CDR3: CASSSTGDYGYTF; DNA: TGTGCCAGCAGCTCTACAGGGGACTATGGCTACACCTTC
V: TRBV19; J: TRBJ2-3; size: NA; D: TRBD1; CDR3: CASRTGWGTGLTDTQYF; DNA: TGTGCCAGTAGGACCGGTTGGGGGACAGGATTGACAGATACGCAGTATTTT
V: TRBV5-1; J: TRBJ2-5; size: NA; D: NA; CDR3: CASSPVGSGETQYF; DNA: TGCGCCAGCAGCCCAGTAGGGTCGGGGGAGACCCAGTACTTC
V: TRBV7-2; J: TRBJ1-2; size: NA; D: TRBD1; CDR3: CASSRTGWNGYTF; DNA: TGTGCCAGCAGCCGGACAGGGTGGAATGGCTACACCTTC
V: TRBV18; J: TRBJ2-7; size: once; D: NA; CDR3: CASSPDSAYEQYF; DNA: TGTGCCAGCTCACCGGACTCCGCCTACGAGCAGTACTTC
V: TRBV7-6; J: TRBJ2-3; size: NA; D: NA; CDR3: CASSLVTYTDTQYF; DNA: TGTGCCAGCAGCTTAGTTACATACACAGATACGCAGTATTTT
V: TRBV30; J: TRBJ1-2; size: NA; D: NA; CDR3: CAWKYGQRFYGYTF; DNA: TGTGCCTGGAAATATGGACAGCGTTTCTATGGCTACACCTTC